One and the same sample provided the 15 T cell receptor beta chains below, sequenced in a study of cytomegalovirus exposure and HLA in healthy donors. Sequencing was performed with immunoSEQ multiplex PCR; in TCRdb, only in-frame clones are kept and a portion is missing. In the table there are more than 90,000 clones, around 93% of which are singletons. Sequencing used PBMCs. Receptor source: a woman between 25 and 40 years old in good health and CMV-seropositive.

The chain is built from TRBV6-4 and TRBJ2-1; TRBD2 matches at 10 bases. The germline CDR1 and CDR2 sequences are MRHNA and SNTAGT. CDR3 length equals 14 residues. With 5 bases clipped from V and 8 bases from J, the junction kept 6 bases outside the gene matches. The CDR3 is CASSSGRAGDEQFF. For the CDR3, the DNA is TGTGCCAGCAGTAGCGGGAGGGCTGGGGATGAGCAGTTCTTC.

The CDR3 DNA is TGTGCCAGCTCACCGACAGGTGGACAGCCCCAGCATTTT. It yields the protein CASSPTGGQPQHF. This chain connects TRBV18 to TRBJ1-5; tentative D call: TRBD1 (6 bases). The CDR3 is 13 residues long. Trimming pared 3 bases from V and 7 bases from J, leaving 10 bases between. The germline V gene has CDR1 KGHSH and CDR2 LQKENI.

The chain recombines TRBV7-8 with TRBJ2-5; 11 positions match TRBD2. Germline CDR1 reads SGHVS; CDR2 reads FQNEAQ. This CDR3 spans 17 amino acids. After removal of 7 bases from V and 4 bases from J, the junction contained 14 bases not matched to a gene. CDR3 in DNA: TGTGCCAGCACCGTGGTGGGTAGCGGGAGGGCCGGAGAGACCCAGTACTTC. This gives the protein CASTVVGSGRAGETQYF.

The rearrangement links TRBV14 to TRBJ2-1, with 12 bases identical to TRBD2. The CDR3 contains 18 residues. Trimming at V came to 2 bases and at J to 0 bases, leaving 5 bases not matched to a gene. Looked up from germline, CDR1 is SGHDN and CDR2 is FVKESK. CDR3 protein: CASSQFGTSGFSYNEQFF. The CDR3 nucleotides read TGTGCCAGCAGCCAATTTGGGACTAGCGGGTTCTCCTACAATGAGCAGTTCTTC.

This clone was found once. The V and J genes are TRBV6-6 and TRBJ2-5; 11 bases align to TRBD2. From germline, CDR1 is MNHNY and CDR2 SVGAGI (reference sequence). This CDR3 region has 16 residues. Unmatched junction bases numbered 10, after V lost 6 bases and J lost 4 bases. The CDR3: CASSPIAGGPSETQYF. CDR3 coding DNA: TGTGCCAGCAGCCCAATAGCGGGAGGGCCGTCAGAGACCCAGTACTTC.

This clone was counted between two and nine times. The CDR3 here is CASTQTGSGEKLFF. Written as DNA, the CDR3 is TGTGCCAGCACCCAGACAGGATCGGGAGAAAAACTGTTTTTT. The chain couples TRBV28 to TRBJ1-4; possible D gene TRBD1, 6 bases. V shed 7 bases and J shed 8 bases, with 17 bases lying between them. Germline V CDR1 and CDR2: MDHEN, SYDVKM. This CDR3 is built from 14 residues.

V usage is TRBV7-2 and J usage is TRBJ1-5; 7 bases line up with TRBD1. After removal of 3 bases from V and 3 bases from J, the junction contained 2 bases not matched to a gene. From germline, CDR1 is SGHTA and CDR2 FQGNSA. There are 14 residues in the CDR3. This chain's CDR3 is CASSFGQANQPQHF. The CDR3 DNA sequence: TGTGCCAGCAGCTTTGGACAGGCCAATCAGCCCCAGCATTTT.

J is TRBJ2-7 and V is TRBV6-6; 8 nucleotides agree with TRBD2. Germline V gene sequence: CDR1 MNHNY, CDR2 SVGAGI (reference sequence). The CDR3 extends over 15 amino acids. V was clipped by 6 bases and J by 3 bases; unmatched bases: 10. The CDR3 region has the DNA TGTGCCAGCAGGCCCTATAGCGGGAACGACTACGAGCAGTACTTC. It yields the protein CASRPYSGNDYEQYF.

The V gene is TRBV28, the J gene TRBJ2-2; D perhaps matches TRBD2 (5 bases). This CDR3 spans 19 amino acids. CDR1 is MDHEN and CDR2 is SYDVKM in the germline V gene. V lost 4 bases to trimming and J lost 0 bases, with 21 bases between them. Here the CDR3 DNA reads TGTGCCAGCAGTTCTATTAAAGTGATTGGGGAGTCGAACACCGGGGAGCTGTTTTTT. It specifies CASSSIKVIGESNTGELFF.

This chain uses TRBV5-4 with TRBJ2-5; D not resolved. The CDR3 has 15 residues. V gave up 1 base and J gave up 2 bases, with 12 bases separating them. The germline CDR1 and CDR2 sequences are SGHNT and YYREEE (reference sequence). As DNA, the CDR3 is TGTGCCAGCAGCTTGTTTCCCACAGATCAAGAGACCCAGTACTTC. Amino acid sequence: CASSLFPTDQETQYF.

The chain uses TRBV4-1 and TRBJ1-1; a weak D match, TRBD1 (6 bases). The V end was cut by 0 bases, the J end by 3 bases, with 20 bases between. The CDR3 runs 18 residues. CDR1 is MGHRA, CDR2 YSYEKL, per germline. CDR3 loop: CASSQDPVGGRGDTEAFF. The CDR3 DNA is TGCGCCAGCAGCCAAGACCCGGTGGGGGGGCGAGGGGACACTGAAGCTTTCTTT.

This clone appeared a single time. The J gene is TRBJ1-4, the V gene TRBV7-2; D not resolved. This CDR3 has 13 residues. V was clipped by 6 bases and J by 7 bases, with 12 bases between them. Germline CDR1 is SGHTA and CDR2 is FQGNSA. CDR3 in amino acids: CASRRGFSEKLFF. The DNA of the CDR3 is TGTGCCAGCAGACGCGGGTTCAGTGAAAAACTGTTTTTT.

In its sample, this clone was seen a few times. The V and J genes are TRBV10-3 and TRBJ2-7, with 10 nucleotides matching TRBD2. The germline V gene encodes CDR1 ENHRY and CDR2 SYGVKD. With V trimmed by 7 bases and J by 6 bases, 6 bases remained unmatched. This CDR3 comprises 13 residues. This CDR3 reads CAIKAGGPGEQYF. The CDR3 nucleotides read TGTGCCATCAAAGCGGGAGGGCCGGGCGAGCAGTACTTC.

The CDR3 nucleotides read TGTGCCAGAAGCTTATACGGACTAGCGGGATCCCCCTACGAGCAGTACTTC. Its protein product is CARSLYGLAGSPYEQYF. The chain has TRBV7-5 and TRBJ2-7; TRBD2 is the table's D call and was not checked against the DNA. TRBV7-5 is a pseudogene segment. The CDR3 covers 17 residues.

This chain joins TRBV18 and TRBJ2-2; D might be TRBD2 (6 bases). V was shortened by 6 bases and J by 3 bases, with 11 bases between the two germline ends. CDR3 size: 14 residues. CDR1 is KGHSH and CDR2 is LQKENI in the germline V gene. The CDR3 DNA is TGTGCCAGCTCTTCGGCGGGACACACCGGGGAGCTGTTTTTT. Residues: CASSSAGHTGELFF.